Shown below are 21 T cell receptor beta chains from a single sample sequenced in a study of cytomegalovirus exposure and HLA in healthy donors. Sequencing used immunoSEQ multiplex PCR; TCRdb keeps in-frame clones, though not all of them. The repertoire has about 160,000 clones, around 92% of them found once; the top ten carry about a tenth. Sequences were obtained from PBMCs. These receptors all come from a woman younger than 30 in good health and CMV-seropositive.

The chain employs TRBV11-3 and TRBJ2-7, with D maybe TRBD1 (6 bases). The length of the CDR3 is 11 residues. CDR1 is SGHNT, CDR2 YENEEA, per germline. The V end lost 8 bases, the J end lost 4 bases, and 9 bases lay between the germline ends. The CDR3 DNA is TGTGCCAGCCGAGGGGGTTACGAGCAGTACTTC. Translation gives CASRGGYEQYF.

This clone appeared a single time. The rearrangement links TRBV19 to TRBJ1-1; D gene unclear. The CDR3 loop spans 14 amino acids. V was cut by 5 bases and J by 0 bases, with 10 bases left in between. Per the germline V gene, CDR1 is LNHDA and CDR2 is SQIVND (reference sequence). In nucleotides, the CDR3 is TGTGCCAGTAGTCCCCTGGGCATGAACACTGAAGCTTTCTTT. The encoded protein is CASSPLGMNTEAFF.

This clone was recorded a few times. J is TRBJ1-1 and V is TRBV19; D gene ambiguous. Trimming removed 7 bases at V and 4 bases at J, with 10 bases between. This CDR3 spans 12 amino acids. The germline CDR1 and CDR2 sequences are LNHDA and SQIVND (reference sequence). CDR3 coding DNA: TGTGCCAGTATCGGGGAAGGCACTGAAGCTTTCTTT. Its translation is CASIGEGTEAFF.

V usage is TRBV5-1 and J usage is TRBJ2-1, with D tentatively TRBD2 (5 bases). This CDR3 has 12 residues. Trimming removed 7 bases from V and 6 bases from J, with 11 bases in between. Per the germline V gene, CDR1 is SGHRS and CDR2 is YFSETQ. This chain's CDR3 is CASFHSGNEQFF. The CDR3 DNA sequence: TGCGCCAGCTTTCACAGCGGCAATGAGCAGTTCTTC. Filled out from reference TRBV5-1 and TRBJ2-1, the complete variable domain reads KAGVTQTPRYLIKTRGQQVTLSCSPISGHRSVSWYQQTPGQGLQFLFEYFSETQRNKGNFPGRFSGRQFSNSRSEMNVSTLELGDSALYLCASFHSGNEQFFGPGTRLTVL.

This clone has a single count. This sequence joins TRBV7-2 and TRBJ2-7; 8 bases line up with TRBD1. Germline-derived CDR1 and CDR2 are SGHTA and FQGNSA. This CDR3 spans 15 amino acids. With V trimmed by 1 base and J by 0 bases, 2 bases remained unmatched. The CDR3, as DNA: TGTGCCAGCAGCTTAGACGGGACAGGCTCCTACGAGCAGTACTTC. It specifies CASSLDGTGSYEQYF. Full variable domain (remainder filled in from reference TRBV7-2 and TRBJ2-7): GAGVSQSPSNKVTEKGKDVELRCDPISGHTALYWYRQSLGQGLEFLIYFQGNSAPDKSGLPSDRFSAERTGGSVSTLTIQRTQQEDSAVYLCASSLDGTGSYEQYFGPGTRLTVT.

The genes are TRBV2 and TRBJ2-3; D possibly corresponds to TRBD2 (5 bases). Trimming pared 2 bases from V and 3 bases from J, leaving 36 bases between. The CDR3 contains 23 residues. CDR1 is SNHLY, CDR2 FYNNEI, per germline. CDR3 nucleotides: TGTGCCAGCAGTGAAAGCCCGCAACTAGGCTCACTAACGCGTTCCAAAAAGACAGATACGCAGTATTTT. The encoded protein is CASSESPQLGSLTRSKKTDTQYF.

V usage is TRBV9 and J usage is TRBJ1-4, with D possibly matching TRBD1 (6 bases). V was clipped by 3 bases and J by 1 base, with 13 bases between them. CDR3 length: 16 residues. CDR1 SGDLS and CDR2 YYNGEE come from the germline V gene. The CDR3 nucleotides are TGTGCCAGCAGCGGCCACAGGGAGGGAACTAATGAAAAACTGTTTTTT. It codes for CASSGHREGTNEKLFF.

CDR3 sequence reads: CATQTRGTEAFF. The DNA for the CDR3 is TGTGCCACTCAGACCCGGGGCACTGAAGCTTTCTTT. The chain links TRBV15 to TRBJ1-1; D gene unclear. The CDR3 covers 12 residues. V lost 9 bases, J lost 4 bases, and 12 bases lay in between. Germline lookup yields CDR1 LNHNV and CDR2 YYDKDF (reference sequence).

The CDR3 reads CAWSVLNSLNTEAFF. CDR3 sequence (DNA): TGTGCCTGGAGTGTTCTAAACAGTTTGAACACTGAAGCTTTCTTT. The chain is built from TRBV30 and TRBJ1-1, with D unresolved. Germline V CDR1 and CDR2: GTSNPN, SVGIG (reference sequence). V lost 0 bases and J lost 0, with 11 bases in between. This CDR3 contains 15 residues.

V and J are TRBV15 and TRBJ2-3, with TRBD2 identical over 10 bases. This CDR3 has 16 residues. With 5 bases clipped from V and 4 bases from J, the junction kept 9 bases outside the gene matches. Germline V gives CDR1 LNHNV, CDR2 YYDKDF (reference sequence). Here the CDR3 DNA reads TGTGCCACCAGCGACGGACTAGCGGTTATGGCAGATACGCAGTATTTT. Its translation is CATSDGLAVMADTQYF.

V gene TRBV5-4 combines with J gene TRBJ2-5; 13 bases align to TRBD2. This CDR3 has 16 residues. J was trimmed by 10 bases and V by 4 bases; bases with no gene match: 13. Per the germline V gene, CDR1 is SGHNT and CDR2 is YYREEE (reference sequence). The CDR3 DNA reads TGTGCCAGCAGCCCGGGACTAGCGGGGACCCAAGGGGGCCAGTACTTC. It is translated as CASSPGLAGTQGGQYF.

This chain links TRBV5-4 with TRBJ2-3; 7 bases line up with TRBD1. The V gene end was trimmed by 6 bases and the J gene end by 3 bases; junction bases not matched to a gene: 7. Germline loops: CDR1 SGHNT, CDR2 YYREEE (reference sequence). This CDR3 region has 14 residues. CDR3 in amino acids: CASTRQGRTDTQYF. For the CDR3, the DNA is TGTGCCAGCACCCGACAGGGAAGAACAGATACGCAGTATTTT.

V and J are TRBV19 and TRBJ2-5, with 9 bases that match TRBD2. Germline CDR1 is LNHDA and CDR2 is SQIVND (reference sequence). There are 17 residues in the CDR3. J was trimmed by 5 bases and V by 3 bases; bases with no gene match: 13. The CDR3 sequence is CASSIGRVAGVSETQYF. CDR3 bases: TGTGCCAGTAGTATCGGTAGAGTAGCGGGAGTGTCCGAGACCCAGTACTTC.

The chain recombines TRBV30 with TRBJ2-5, with 10 nucleotides matching TRBD2. J was trimmed by 3 bases and V by 0 bases; bases with no gene match: 7. Germline V lookup: CDR1 GTSNPN, CDR2 SVGIG (reference sequence). The CDR3 runs to 16 residues. The CDR3 protein is CAWSVQLAGSEETQYF. The CDR3 DNA reads TGTGCCTGGAGTGTACAACTAGCGGGATCAGAAGAGACCCAGTACTTC.

The chain carries TRBV6-5 and TRBJ2-7; 10 bases are shared with TRBD1. Germline CDR1 and CDR2: MNHEY and SVGAGI. The junction had 7 bases not matched to a gene; V was cut back by 9 bases and J by 5 bases. This CDR3 region has 13 residues. The CDR3 is CASSPGQGNEQYF. In nucleotides, the CDR3 is TGTGCCAGTTCCCCGGGACAGGGGAACGAGCAGTACTTC.

This clone was seen just once. This sequence joins TRBV13 and TRBJ2-7, with 10 bases aligning to TRBD2. Germline V lookup: CDR1 PRHDT, CDR2 FYEKMQ (reference sequence). The CDR3 extends over 13 amino acids. Trimming took 6 bases from V and 10 from J; bases not matched to a gene: 9. CDR3 region: CASRVSGTSDQYF. CDR3 DNA sequence: TGTGCCAGCAGGGTGTCCGGGACTAGCGATCAGTACTTC.

J is TRBJ1-1 and V is TRBV2, with 10 bases lining up with TRBD1. V shed 7 bases and J 3 bases; nucleotides not matched to a gene: 8. CDR3 size: 15 residues. Per germline, CDR1 SNHLY and CDR2 FYNNEI. The CDR3 is CASIRDRGSDTEAFF. CDR3 nucleotides: TGTGCCAGCATTAGGGACAGGGGTAGTGACACTGAAGCTTTCTTT.

This clone was detected a few times. This chain's CDR3 is CAWSTGTFYGYTF. In DNA, the CDR3 is TGTGCCTGGAGTACAGGGACATTCTATGGCTACACCTTC. The chain couples TRBV30 to TRBJ1-2, with a tentative D call TRBD1 (6 bases). Germline CDR1 GTSNPN, CDR2 SVGIG (reference sequence). V lost 2 bases and J lost 4, with 11 bases in between. The length of the CDR3 is 13 residues.

V is TRBV10-3 and J is TRBJ1-2; D is undetermined. Trimming pared 1 base from V and 6 bases from J, leaving 12 bases between. The CDR3 extends over 14 amino acids. Germline CDR1 reads ENHRY; CDR2 reads SYGVKD. The CDR3 loop reads CAISEYSGLNGYTF. As DNA, the CDR3 is TGTGCCATCAGTGAGTACTCAGGACTGAATGGCTACACCTTC.

The rearrangement joins TRBV5-1 to TRBJ1-4; 8 bases align to TRBD1. Looked up from germline, CDR1 is SGHRS and CDR2 is YFSETQ. The CDR3 sequence is 14 residues long. After removal of 0 bases from V and 7 bases from J, the junction contained 2 bases not matched to a gene. CDR3 loop: CASSLGTGTEKLFF. CDR3 DNA: TGCGCCAGCAGCTTGGGGACAGGGACTGAAAAACTGTTTTTT.

The rearrangement links TRBV7-3 to TRBJ2-6; D perhaps matches TRBD1 (7 bases). Germline V gene lookup returns CDR1 SGHTA and CDR2 FQGTGA. The CDR3 runs to 18 residues. Trimming removed 1 base at V and 0 bases at J, with 13 bases between. The CDR3 sequence: CASSLIGGQSSGANVLTF. The CDR3 region has the DNA TGTGCCAGCAGCTTAATCGGGGGACAGAGCTCTGGGGCCAACGTCCTGACTTTC. The whole variable domain, remainder taken from reference TRBV7-3 and TRBJ2-6, is GAGVSQTPSNKVTEKGKYVELRCDPISGHTALYWYRQSLGQGPEFLIYFQGTGAADDSGLPNDRFFAVRPEGSVSTLKIQRTERGDSAVYLCASSLIGGQSSGANVLTFGAGSRLTVL.